Here is one T cell receptor (beta chain) with its context. Libraries were prepared by immunoSEQ multiplex PCR; TCRdb keeps only in-frame clonotypes and omits some of them. The sample lists 40,000 to 55,000 clones, 80% to 95% occurring once. The record originates from a study of OX40 agonist ivuxolimab in advanced cancers. The CDR3 contains 14 residues. V lost 3 bases and J lost 3, with 13 bases in between. The germline V gene has CDR1 SGDLS and CDR2 YYNGEE. The V and J genes are TRBV9 and TRBJ2-7; D might be TRBD1 (6 bases). The TCR was taken from an adult with an advanced solid tumor such as melanoma, head and neck, liver or kidney cancer. The sample here was CD4+ or CD8+ T cells sorted from blood, taken in a trial of the OX40 agonist ivuxolimab. The CDR3 DNA sequence: TGTGCCAGCAGCGAGGACAGCCGCTTCTACGAGCAGTACTTC. The encoded protein is CASSEDSRFYEQYF.